This note documents a single T cell receptor (beta chain) sequence. Its target is not known. The sample comes from a study of Ad26.COV2.S vaccination and SARS-CoV-2 variants. Findings and caveats of the study: Assessments of TCR breadth and depth may have underestimated the total T cell responses.

CDR1 is MNHEY, CDR2 SVGEGT, per germline. Trimming shortened V by 5 bases and J by 4 bases, and 12 bases separated the two germline ends. CDR3 size: 15 residues. Repertoires were generated with immunoSEQ multiplex PCR, while TCRdb's copy carries only in-frame clones and drops some. The data show some 480,000 clones, around 88% seen once. Treatment noted: approximately 18 received Ad26.COV2.S at low or high dose, single or two shots; five or six received placebo; per-sample allocation not given. After the first vaccine or placebo injection, samples were drawn on day 63. Boston provided a donor who was an adult aged 18-55 years.

J is TRBJ2-6 and V is TRBV6-2 or TRBV6-3; D is possibly TRBD1 or TRBD2 (5 bases each). Sequenced here: peripheral blood, sampled in a trial of Ad26.COV2.S vaccine versus placebo. The clonotype was recovered from a person aged 18-65 years who received the Ad26.COV2.S COVID-19 vaccine or a placebo. CDR3 bases: TGTGCCAGCAGTAGGGGACCTCTCGGGGCCAACGTCCTGACTTTC. The encoded protein is CASSRGPLGANVLTF.